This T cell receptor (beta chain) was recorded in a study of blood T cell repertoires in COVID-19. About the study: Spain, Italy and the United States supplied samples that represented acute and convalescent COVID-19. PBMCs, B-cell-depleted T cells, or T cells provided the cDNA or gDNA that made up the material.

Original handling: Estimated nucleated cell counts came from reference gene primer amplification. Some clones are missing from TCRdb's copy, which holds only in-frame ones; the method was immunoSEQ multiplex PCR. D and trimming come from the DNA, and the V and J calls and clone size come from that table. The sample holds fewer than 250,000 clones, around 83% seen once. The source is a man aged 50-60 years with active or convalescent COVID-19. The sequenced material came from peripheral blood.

This CDR3 reads CASSEAQGAGGTEAFF. The CDR3 DNA is TGTGCCAGCAGTGAAGCGCAGGGGGCCGGAGGGACTGAAGCTTTCTTT. V is TRBV2 and J is TRBJ1-1; 8 bases align to TRBD1. The CDR3 loop spans 16 amino acids. Trimming at V came to 0 bases and at J to 5 bases, leaving 8 bases not matched to a gene. Germline V gene sequence: CDR1 SNHLY, CDR2 FYNNEI.